The 19 T cell receptor beta chains below were found in one sample sequenced in a study of CD8+CD57+ T cells in acquired aplastic anemia. The template used for profiling TCR beta VDJ and CDR3 was genomic DNA. In TCRdb, the reads were re-called with MiXCR into one record per CDR3 protein. In the table there are hundreds of thousands of distinct CDR3 sequences, roughly half of which are singletons. The source material was sorted CD4+, CD8+, or CD8+CD57+ T cells (not recorded which) from PBMCs. The receptor set was obtained from a human donor with severe aplastic anemia or a healthy control (not recorded which).

The gene calls are TRBV2 and TRBJ2-1; the D gene is possibly TRBD1 (5 bases). The CDR3 consists of 13 residues. V lost 4 bases and J lost 6, with 10 bases in between. Per germline, CDR1 SNHLY and CDR2 FYNNEI. The CDR3 sequence: CASSGLQGNEQFF. The CDR3 DNA is TGTGCCAGCAGTGGTCTTCAGGGCAATGAGCAGTTCTTC.

The chain recombines TRBV7-2 with TRBJ2-4; D remains unclear. The CDR3 is made up of 12 amino acids. Germline CDR1 SGHTA, CDR2 FQGNSA. V gave up 3 bases and J gave up 9 bases, with 9 bases separating them. The CDR3 sequence: CASSFPLGIQYF. Here the CDR3 DNA reads TGTGCCAGCAGCTTTCCACTGGGCATTCAGTACTTC.

The CDR3 DNA reads as TGCAGTGCTCCACCGGGACAGGGTACAGATACGCAGTATTTT. Its translation is CSAPPGQGTDTQYF. This sequence joins TRBV20-1 and TRBJ2-3; 9 bases align to TRBD1. This CDR3 is 14 amino acids long. V gave up 5 bases and J gave up 3 bases; unmatched junction bases: 6. Looked up from germline, CDR1 is DFQATT and CDR2 is SNEGSKA (reference sequence).

V gene TRBV7-8 combines with J gene TRBJ2-5, with D tentatively TRBD2 (5 bases). V was shortened by 6 bases and J by 9 bases, with 20 bases between the two germline ends. Looked up from germline, CDR1 is SGHVS and CDR2 is FQNEAQ. The CDR3 covers 14 residues. Here the CDR3 DNA reads TGTGCCAGCAGAAAAGGGAAATTAGACGGGGCCCAGTACTTC. Amino acid sequence: CASRKGKLDGAQYF.

This chain links TRBV5-4 with TRBJ2-7; unclear D gene. The germline V gene encodes CDR1 SGHNT and CDR2 YYREEE (reference sequence). V lost 0 bases and J 5 bases, leaving 6 bases between the germline ends. The CDR3 is 12 residues long. CDR3 sequence: CASSLVRDEQYF. As DNA, the CDR3 is TGTGCCAGCAGCTTGGTCCGGGACGAGCAGTACTTC.

This rearrangement joins TRBV7-3 to TRBJ1-2; TRBD1 matches at 9 bases. The CDR3 has 13 amino acids. J was trimmed by 4 bases and V by 7 bases; bases with no gene match: 4. Germline V lookup: CDR1 SGHTA, CDR2 FQGTGA. CDR3 region: CASTQGQGYGYTF. Written as DNA, the CDR3 is TGTGCCAGCACCCAGGGACAGGGCTATGGCTACACCTTC.

J is TRBJ2-7 and V is TRBV10-3, with 8 positions matching TRBD1. The CDR3 runs 14 residues. CDR1 is ENHRY and CDR2 is SYGVKD in the germline V gene. V trimming: 6 bases; J trimming: 5 bases; junction bases outside the gene matches: 9. CDR3 protein: CAIREVGQGNEQYF. Written as DNA, the CDR3 is TGTGCCATCAGGGAGGTTGGACAGGGTAACGAGCAGTACTTC.

In its sample, this clonotype was seen a few times. CDR3 sequence: CASRVQGTYEQYF. CDR3 nucleotide sequence: TGTGCCAGCAGAGTACAGGGAACCTACGAGCAGTACTTC. The gene calls are TRBV11-3 and TRBJ2-7, with D tentatively TRBD1 (6 bases). Germline loops: CDR1 SGHNT, CDR2 YENEEA. V shed 6 bases and J shed 2 bases, with 11 bases lying between them. The CDR3 extends over 13 amino acids.

This chain uses TRBV19 with TRBJ1-2; possible D gene TRBD1, 5 bases. The CDR3 loop spans 15 amino acids. V was trimmed by 7 bases and J by 5 bases, leaving 20 bases between them. Per germline, CDR1 LNHDA and CDR2 SQIVND (reference sequence). CDR3 protein: CASTDRGVWKYGYTF. The CDR3 DNA reads as TGTGCCAGTACGGACCGGGGGGTCTGGAAGTATGGCTACACCTTC.

The chain couples TRBV10-1 to TRBJ2-5; TRBD1 or TRBD2 may be the D gene (5 bases each). V was pared by 3 bases and J by 1 base, with 12 bases between. The CDR3 consists of 15 residues. Germline CDR1 WNHNN, CDR2 SYGVQD (reference sequence). CDR3 coding DNA: TGCGCCAGCAGTGAACTAGACGGGGCCCAAGAGACCCAGTACTTC. Translation gives CASSELDGAQETQYF.

This clonotype was observed at least ten times. V gene TRBV12-3 or TRBV12-4 combines with J gene TRBJ1-2; D is ambiguous. The V and J ends lost 6 bases and 8 bases respectively, with 22 bases between them. The CDR3 runs to 15 residues. The CDR3 coding sequence is TGTGCCAGCAGGAACTTCATCGGACCCCTAGGGGGCTACACCTTC. This codes for CASRNFIGPLGGYTF.

This clonotype was detected ten times or more. The chain recombines TRBV9 with TRBJ1-2; no definite D call. The V gene lost 0 bases and the J gene lost 4 bases, with 13 bases spanning the gap. CDR3 length equals 15 residues. In germline, CDR1 is SGDLS, CDR2 YYNGEE. DNA for the CDR3: TGTGCCAGCAGCGTAGAGGTCGGTCCAAGCTATGGCTACACCTTC. This sequence encodes CASSVEVGPSYGYTF.

This clonotype was recorded a few times. DNA of the CDR3: TGCAGTGCTAGTCTACAGGGGGGTCCCTACGAGCAGTACTTC. Its translation: CSASLQGGPYEQYF. The chain carries TRBV20-1 and TRBJ2-7, with 8 positions matching TRBD1. There are 14 residues in the CDR3. CDR1 and CDR2 from the germline V gene are DFQATT and SNEGSKA (reference sequence). V trimming: 3 bases; J trimming: 2 bases; junction bases outside the gene matches: 6.

This clonotype has only one observation. The junction differs from germline at one of its ends, possibly a read error. The CDR3 coding sequence is TGTGCTAGCAGTGAAGGGTGTGAAGGCTACACCTTC. It translates to CASSEGCEGYTF. The V and J genes are TRBV2 and TRBJ1-2; D gene ambiguous. The CDR3 is 12 residues long. The germline gives CDR1 SNHLY, CDR2 FYNNEI.

The chain has TRBV19 and TRBJ1-6; 7 bases align to TRBD1. The J segment lost 7 bases and the V segment lost 7 bases, leaving 4 bases of the junction unmatched. The CDR3 has 13 amino acids. Germline CDR1 reads LNHDA; CDR2 reads SQIVND (reference sequence). CDR3 DNA sequence: TGTGCCAGTAACTCGGGACAGAATTCACCCCTCCACTTT. This gives the protein CASNSGQNSPLHF.

This clonotype was found many times. The rearrangement uses TRBV5-6 and TRBJ1-4; D is ambiguous. Trimming took 4 bases from V and 8 from J, leaving 15 bases between them. Germline V gene sequence: CDR1 SGHDT, CDR2 YYEEEE. This CDR3 spans 14 amino acids. The CDR3 coding sequence is TGTGCCAGCAGCCCCCGAGGGCTCTTAGAAAAACTGTTTTTT. It yields the protein CASSPRGLLEKLFF.

Worth noting for this clonotype: An end of the junction does not agree with germline; a read error may underlie this. The gene calls are TRBV29-1 and TRBJ2-6; tentatively, D is TRBD1 (5 bases). Germline V gene data show CDR1 as SQVTM and CDR2 as ANQGSEA. The CDR3 has 14 residues. Here the CDR3 reads CSVRSGSGANVPTF. CDR3 nucleotide sequence: TGCAGCGTCCGATCGGGCTCTGGGGCCAACGTCCCGACTTTC.

This clonotype was counted a few times. The V call is TRBV7-8, the J call TRBJ2-7; perhaps TRBD2 as D (6 bases). The V and J ends lost 3 bases and 0 bases respectively, with 15 bases between them. CDR1 and CDR2 (germline): SGHVS, FQNEAQ. This CDR3 has 16 amino acids. This chain's CDR3 is CASSFRAGPSSYEQYF. The CDR3 bases are TGTGCCAGCAGCTTCAGGGCGGGGCCAAGCTCCTACGAGCAGTACTTC.

CDR3 sequence: CASSVEGGQRMNTEAFF. CDR3 DNA sequence: TGTGCCAGCAGCGTTGAAGGGGGACAGCGGATGAACACTGAAGCTTTCTTT. V and J are TRBV5-4 and TRBJ1-1, with 7 bases fitting TRBD1. V shed 4 bases and J 0 bases; nucleotides not matched to a gene: 12. The CDR3 loop spans 17 amino acids. Germline values: CDR1 SGHNT, CDR2 YYREEE (reference sequence). Using reference TRBV5-4 and TRBJ1-1 for the parts outside the CDR3, the full variable domain is ETGVTQSPTHLIKTRGQQVTLRCSSQSGHNTVSWYQQALGQGPQFIFQYYREEENGRGNFPPRFSGLQFPNYSSELNVNALELDDSALYLCASSVEGGQRMNTEAFFGQGTRLTVV.